This T cell receptor (beta chain) comes out of a study of T-cell reconstitution after alpha-beta-depleted transplantation in children. The TCRbeta library incorporated unique molecular identifiers. TCRdb itself ran the PCR reads through MiXCR, one entry per CDR3 protein. The sample has around 440,000 distinct CDR3 sequences, about 10% seen once. This clonotype has ten or more counts. Its matching antigen is unknown. Overall study findings and caveats: Newly produced T cells mostly accounted for T-cell counts and diversity one year post-transplant. Recipient T cells and thymic progenitors that survived were the source of the high TCRbeta diversity seen at day 60 in some patients. About two months after transplant, alpha-beta T cells reportedly came from several hundred expanded graft clones.

The germline V gene encodes CDR1 SEHNR and CDR2 FQNEAQ (reference sequence). The CDR3 totals 15 residues. V dropped 5 bases and J dropped 10 bases, with 21 bases sitting between them. This chain joins TRBV7-9 and TRBJ2-1; unclear D gene. This clonotype was obtained from a child aged 2 to 9 with inherited bone marrow failure, due to receive a stem cell transplant. Here the sequenced sample was PBMCs, taken before TCRalphabeta/CD19-depleted stem cell transplant. CDR3 region: CASSPGWSKAVEQFF. DNA for the CDR3: TGTGCCAGCAGCCCAGGCTGGTCAAAGGCGGTCGAGCAGTTCTTC.